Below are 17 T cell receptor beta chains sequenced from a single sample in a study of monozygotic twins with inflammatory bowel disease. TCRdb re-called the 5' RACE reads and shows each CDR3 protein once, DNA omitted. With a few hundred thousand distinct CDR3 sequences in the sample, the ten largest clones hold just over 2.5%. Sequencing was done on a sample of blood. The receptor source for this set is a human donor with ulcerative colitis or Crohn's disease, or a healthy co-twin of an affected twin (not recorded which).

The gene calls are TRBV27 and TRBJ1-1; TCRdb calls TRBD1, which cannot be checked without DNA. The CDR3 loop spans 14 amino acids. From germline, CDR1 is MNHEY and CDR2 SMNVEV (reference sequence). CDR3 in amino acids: CASSVKGHTREAFF.

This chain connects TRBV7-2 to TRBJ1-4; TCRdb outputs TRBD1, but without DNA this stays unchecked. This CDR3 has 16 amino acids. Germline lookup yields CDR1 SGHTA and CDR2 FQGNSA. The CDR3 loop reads CASSSGPGATNEKLFF.

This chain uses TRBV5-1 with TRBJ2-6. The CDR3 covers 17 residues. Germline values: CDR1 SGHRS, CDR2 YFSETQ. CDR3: CASSPMGFHSGANVLTF.

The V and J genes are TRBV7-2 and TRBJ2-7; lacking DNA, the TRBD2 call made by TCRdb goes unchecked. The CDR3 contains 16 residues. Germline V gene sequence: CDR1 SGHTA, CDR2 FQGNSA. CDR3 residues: CASSFGPPGGNYEQYF.

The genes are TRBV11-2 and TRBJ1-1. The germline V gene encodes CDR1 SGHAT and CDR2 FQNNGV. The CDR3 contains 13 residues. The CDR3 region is CASSLAGGGEAFF.

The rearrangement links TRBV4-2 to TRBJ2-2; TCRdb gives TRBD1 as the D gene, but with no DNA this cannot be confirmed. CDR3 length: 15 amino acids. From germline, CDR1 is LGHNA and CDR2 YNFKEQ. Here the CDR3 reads CASSRDRVDGGELFF.

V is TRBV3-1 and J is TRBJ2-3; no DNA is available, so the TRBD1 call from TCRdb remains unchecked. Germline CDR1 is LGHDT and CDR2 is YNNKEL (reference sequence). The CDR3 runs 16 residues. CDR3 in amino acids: CASSQVGQGAKNTQYF.

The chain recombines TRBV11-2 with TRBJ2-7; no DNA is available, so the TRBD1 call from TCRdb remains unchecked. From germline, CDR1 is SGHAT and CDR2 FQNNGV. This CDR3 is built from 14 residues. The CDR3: CASSPSTGAYEQYF.

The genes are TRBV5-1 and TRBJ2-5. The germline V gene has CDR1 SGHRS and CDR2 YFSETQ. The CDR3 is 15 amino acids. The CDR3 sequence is CASSLSAGHQETQYF.

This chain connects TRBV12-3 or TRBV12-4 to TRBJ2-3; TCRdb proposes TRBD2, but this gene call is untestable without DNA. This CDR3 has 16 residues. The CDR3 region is CASSLRASGLADTQYF.

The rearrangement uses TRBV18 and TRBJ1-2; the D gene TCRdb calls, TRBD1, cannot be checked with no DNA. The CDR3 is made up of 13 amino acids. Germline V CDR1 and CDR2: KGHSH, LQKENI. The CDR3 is CASSPTGLDGYTF.

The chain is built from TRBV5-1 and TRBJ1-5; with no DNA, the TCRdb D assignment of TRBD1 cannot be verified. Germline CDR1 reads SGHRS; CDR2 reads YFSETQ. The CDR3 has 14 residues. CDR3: CASSQDGGNQPQHF.

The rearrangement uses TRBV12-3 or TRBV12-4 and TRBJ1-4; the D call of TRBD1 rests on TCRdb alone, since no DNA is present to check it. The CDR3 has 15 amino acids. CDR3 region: CASSPRTGKDEKLFF.

The CDR3 loop is CASSLDNRGLDYGYTF. V and J are TRBV7-9 and TRBJ1-2; without DNA, the TCRdb call of TRBD1 cannot be checked. CDR3 length equals 16 residues. The V gene's germline CDR1 is SEHNR and CDR2 FQNEAQ (reference sequence). Based on the CDR3 plus reference TRBV7-9 and TRBJ1-2, the full variable domain is DTGVSQNPRHKITKRGQNVTFRCDPISEHNRLYWYRQTLGQGPEFLTYFQNEAQLEKSRLLSDRFSAERPKGSFSTLEIQRTEQGDSAMYLCASSLDNRGLDYGYTFGSGTRLTVV.

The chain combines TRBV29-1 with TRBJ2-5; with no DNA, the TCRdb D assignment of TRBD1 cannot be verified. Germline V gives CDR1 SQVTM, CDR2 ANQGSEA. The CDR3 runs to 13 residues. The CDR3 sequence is CSVAQGTQETQYF. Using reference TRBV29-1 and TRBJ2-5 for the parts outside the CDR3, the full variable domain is SAVISQKPSRDICQRGTSLTIQCQVDSQVTMMFWYRQQPGQSLTLIATANQGSEATYESGFVIDKFPISRPNLTFSTLTVSNMSPEDSSIYLCSVAQGTQETQYFGPGTRLLVL.

The CDR3 here is CASSPGSVYNEQFF. This rearrangement joins TRBV5-1 to TRBJ2-1; the D gene TCRdb calls, TRBD1, cannot be checked with no DNA. The germline gives CDR1 SGHRS, CDR2 YFSETQ. The CDR3 extends over 14 amino acids.

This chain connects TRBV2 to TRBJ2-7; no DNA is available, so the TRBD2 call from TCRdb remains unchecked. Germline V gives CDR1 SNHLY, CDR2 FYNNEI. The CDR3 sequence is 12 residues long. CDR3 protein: CASKERYYEQYF.